This T cell receptor beta chain was retrieved from a study of blood T cell repertoires in COVID-19. Study background: Donors in the United States, Italy and Spain gave samples during acute or convalescent COVID-19. T cells, B-cell-depleted T cells, or PBMCs provided the cDNA or gDNA that served as material.

Clones were sequenced by immunoSEQ multiplex PCR, and TCRdb holds only the in-frame ones, with some missing. The table shows 150,000 to 200,000 clones, with roughly three quarters occurring only once. CDR3 length equals 13 residues. V was cut by 4 bases and J by 8 bases, with 15 bases left in between. The germline V gene encodes CDR1 SGHTS and CDR2 YDEGEE. This clone showed up just once. The clonotype comes from a man between 60 and 75 years old with active or convalescent COVID-19. The chain links TRBV5-8 to TRBJ1-2; no clear D. Sample: peripheral blood. In DNA form, the CDR3 reads TGTGCCAGCAGCGCCCGTAGGGCGGGAGGCTACACCTTC. Encoded protein: CASSARRAGGYTF.